This T cell receptor beta chain is drawn from a study of beta chain features in type 1 diabetes. The study's findings and limits: Patients with type 1 diabetes carried fewer insertions and had more deletions at their VDJ junctions. Moderate but significant shortening of TCRB CDR3s was recorded in all four CD4+ subsets from Type 1 diabetes patients. Equally in patients and controls, shorter templates might have been favored by PCR.

About this clone: What it binds is unknown.

The sequenced template was cDNA made from the entire isolated RNA. The table came from immunoSEQ multiplex PCR; TCRdb's copy has only in-frame clones and leaves some out. The sample carries about 160,000 clones, approximately 8.4% recorded once. Losses at the gene ends were 6 bases for V and 1 base for J; bases not matched to a gene: 4. The germline V gene has CDR1 SQVTM and CDR2 ANQGSEA. This CDR3 has 14 amino acids. Input material: central memory CD4+ T cells from blood. This chain joins TRBV29-1 and TRBJ2-7, with TRBD2 matching over 12 bases. The TCR was taken from a young man with type 1 diabetes. CDR3 bases: TGCAGCGTCCTGACTAGCGGGGGTTCCTACGAGCAGTACTTC. Translated: CSVLTSGGSYEQYF.